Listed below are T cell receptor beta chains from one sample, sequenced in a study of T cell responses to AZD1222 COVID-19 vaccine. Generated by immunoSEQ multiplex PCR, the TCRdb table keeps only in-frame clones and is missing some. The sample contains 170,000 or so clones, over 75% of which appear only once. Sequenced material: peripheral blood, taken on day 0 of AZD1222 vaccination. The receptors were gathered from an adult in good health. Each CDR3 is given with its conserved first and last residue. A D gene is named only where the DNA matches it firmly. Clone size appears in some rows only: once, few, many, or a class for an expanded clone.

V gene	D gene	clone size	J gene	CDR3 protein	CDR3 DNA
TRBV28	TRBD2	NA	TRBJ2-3	CASSPGLVVPTQYF	TGTGCCAGCAGTCCAGGACTAGTGGTTCCTACGCAGTATTTT
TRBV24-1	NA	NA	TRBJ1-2	CATSDSQGFGYTF	TGTGCCACCAGTGATTCACAGGGTTTTGGCTACACCTTC
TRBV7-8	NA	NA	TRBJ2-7	CASSLVLEVQGREDEQYF	TGTGCCAGCAGCTTAGTATTAGAGGTACAGGGGAGGGAAGACGAGCAGTACTTC
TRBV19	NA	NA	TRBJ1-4	CASSIPGSWEKLFF	TGTGCCAGTAGTATCCCGGGGTCCTGGGAAAAACTGTTTTTT
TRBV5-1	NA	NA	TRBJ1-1	CASRRQGGTEAFF	TGCGCCAGCAGAAGGCAGGGTGGCACTGAAGCTTTCTTT
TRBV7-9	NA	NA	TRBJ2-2	CASSLQGLAGELFF	TGTGCCAGCAGCTTACAGGGTTTAGCCGGGGAGCTGTTTTTT
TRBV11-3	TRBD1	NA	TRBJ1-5	CASSKGTGQNQPQHF	TGTGCCAGCAGCAAAGGGACAGGGCAAAATCAGCCCCAGCATTTT
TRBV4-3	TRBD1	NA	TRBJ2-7	CASSQVSQGAYEQYF	TGCGCCAGCAGCCAAGTTTCCCAGGGGGCTTACGAGCAGTACTTC
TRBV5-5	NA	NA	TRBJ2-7	CASSLTGTAPYEQYF	TGTGCCAGCAGCTTGACCGGGACGGCCCCCTACGAGCAGTACTTC
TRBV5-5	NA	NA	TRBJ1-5	CASGWGFGQPQHF	TGTGCCAGCGGGTGGGGCTTTGGTCAGCCCCAGCATTTT
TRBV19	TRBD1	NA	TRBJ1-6	CASSLRGQESSYNSPLHF	TGTGCCAGTAGTCTTCGAGGACAGGAGAGCTCCTATAATTCACCCCTCCACTTT
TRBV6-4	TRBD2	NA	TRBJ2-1	CASSAGTSGPNEQFF	TGTGCCAGCAGTGCCGGGACTAGCGGCCCCAATGAGCAGTTCTTC
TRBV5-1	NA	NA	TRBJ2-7	CASSVSTGYEQYF	TGCGCCAGCAGCGTCTCGACTGGTTACGAGCAGTACTTC
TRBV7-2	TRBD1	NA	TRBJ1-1	CASSAGQGANTEAFF	TGTGCCAGCAGCGCGGGACAGGGGGCGAACACTGAAGCTTTCTTT
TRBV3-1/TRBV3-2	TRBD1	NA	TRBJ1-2	CASSLLGTDYGYTF	TGTGCCAGCAGCCTGTTGGGGACAGACTATGGCTACACCTTC
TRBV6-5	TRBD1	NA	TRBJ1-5	CASSLQGAYQPQHF	TGTGCCAGCAGCCTCCAGGGGGCTTATCAGCCCCAGCATTTT
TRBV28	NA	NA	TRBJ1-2	CASSLSGPSGYTF	TGTGCCAGCAGTTTATCGGGACCGTCGGGCTACACCTTC
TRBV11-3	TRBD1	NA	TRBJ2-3	CASSLDGTATDTQYF	TGTGCCAGCAGCTTAGACGGGACAGCCACAGATACGCAGTATTTT
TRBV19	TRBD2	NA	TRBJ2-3	CASSRGLVSDTQYF	TGTGCCAGTAGTAGGGGACTAGTAAGTGATACGCAGTATTTT
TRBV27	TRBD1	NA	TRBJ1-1	CASSLNIGGASTEAFF	TGTGCCAGCAGCCTAAATATAGGGGGCGCGAGTACTGAAGCTTTCTTT
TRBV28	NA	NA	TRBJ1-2	CASSSGQYYGYTF	TGTGCCAGCAGTTCTGGACAGTACTATGGCTACACCTTC
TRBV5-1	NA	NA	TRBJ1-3	CASSLGPYGTGNTIYF	TGCGCCAGCAGCTTGGGACCTTACGGCACTGGAAACACCATATATTTT
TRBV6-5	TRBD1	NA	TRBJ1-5	CASSSGTGVGNQPQHF	TGTGCCAGCAGTTCCGGGACAGGGGTGGGCAATCAGCCCCAGCATTTT
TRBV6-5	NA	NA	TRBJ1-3	CASATGTHSGNTIYF	TGTGCCAGCGCCACCGGGACACACTCTGGAAACACCATATATTTT
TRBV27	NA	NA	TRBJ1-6	CASSPTGYNSPLHF	TGTGCCAGCAGTCCTACAGGGTATAATTCACCCCTCCACTTT
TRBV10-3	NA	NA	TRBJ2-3	CAIGSPGTDTQYF	TGTGCCATCGGATCTCCCGGCACAGATACGCAGTATTTT
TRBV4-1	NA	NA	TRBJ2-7	CASSQDLGQGEQYF	TGCGCCAGCAGCCAAGATTTAGGGCAGGGCGAGCAGTACTTC
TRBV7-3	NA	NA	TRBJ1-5	CASSPLYDYANQPQHF	TGTGCCAGCAGCCCTCTCTATGACTATGCCAATCAGCCCCAGCATTTT
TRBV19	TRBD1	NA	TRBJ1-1	CASSPRDRGTNTEAFF	TGTGCCAGTAGTCCTCGGGACAGGGGCACGAACACTGAAGCTTTCTTT
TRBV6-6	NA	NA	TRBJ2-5	CASRYQETQYF	TGTGCCAGCAGATACCAAGAGACCCAGTACTTC
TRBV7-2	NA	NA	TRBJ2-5	CASSHRAQRETQYF	TGTGCCAGCAGCCACCGGGCCCAGAGGGAGACCCAGTACTTC
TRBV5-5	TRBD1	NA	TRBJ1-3	CASSLRVGGTGAPSGNTIYF	TGTGCCAGCAGCTTGCGTGTTGGGGGGACAGGGGCGCCCTCTGGAAACACCATATATTTT
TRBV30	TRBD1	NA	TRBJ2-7	CAWHDRVRNYEQYF	TGTGCCTGGCACGACAGGGTTAGGAACTACGAGCAGTACTTC
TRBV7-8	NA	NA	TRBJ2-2	CASSPSGRLAGELFF	TGTGCCAGCAGCCCGTCTGGCAGGTTGGCCGGGGAGCTGTTTTTT
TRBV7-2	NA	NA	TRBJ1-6	CASSLDGAGNNSPLHF	TGTGCCAGCAGCTTAGATGGGGCAGGGAATAATTCACCCCTCCACTTT
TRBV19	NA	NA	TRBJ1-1	CASSIQGGTEAFF	TGTGCCAGTAGTATACAGGGAGGCACTGAAGCTTTCTTT
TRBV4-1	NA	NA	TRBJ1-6	CASSQERGNSPLHF	TGCGCCAGCAGCCAAGAAAGGGGGAATTCACCCCTCCACTTT
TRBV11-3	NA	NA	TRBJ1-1	CASSLRGVGTEAFF	TGTGCCAGCAGCTTAAGAGGGGTGGGCACTGAAGCTTTCTTT
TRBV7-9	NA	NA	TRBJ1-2	CASSINSYGYTF	TGTGCCAGCAGCATAAATAGTTATGGCTACACCTTC
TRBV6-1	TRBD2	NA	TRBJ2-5	CASSDSGGAETQYF	TGTGCCAGCAGTGACAGCGGGGGGGCGGAGACCCAGTACTTC
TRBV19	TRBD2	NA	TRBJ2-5	CASSTRLAGTQYF	TGTGCCAGTAGTACGCGACTAGCGGGGACCCAGTACTTC
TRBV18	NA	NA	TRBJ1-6	CASSPLDSNSPLHF	TGTGCCAGCTCACCGTTGGACAGTAATTCACCCCTCCACTTT
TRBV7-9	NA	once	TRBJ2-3	CASSLVSAPTDTQYF	TGTGCCAGCAGCTTAGTCTCAGCCCCTACAGATACGCAGTATTTT
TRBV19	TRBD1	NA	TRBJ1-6	CASSIWDSNSPLHF	TGTGCCAGTAGTATTTGGGACAGTAATTCACCCCTCCACTTT
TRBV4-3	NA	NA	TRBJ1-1	CASSQDNSHTEAFF	TGCGCCAGCAGCCAAGATAATAGTCACACTGAAGCTTTCTTT
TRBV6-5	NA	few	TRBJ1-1	CASRRAGRTEAFF	TGTGCCAGCAGGAGGGCCGGGCGGACTGAAGCTTTCTTT
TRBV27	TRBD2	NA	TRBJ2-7	CASSLTETSLQYEQYF	TGTGCCAGCAGTTTAACCGAGACTAGCCTACAATACGAGCAGTACTTC
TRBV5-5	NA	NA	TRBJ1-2	CASSFTQGDGYTF	TGTGCCAGCAGCTTTACACAGGGTGATGGCTACACCTTC
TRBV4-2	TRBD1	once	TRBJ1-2	CASSHSGGNYGYTF	TGTGCCAGCAGCCACTCAGGGGGGAACTATGGCTACACCTTC
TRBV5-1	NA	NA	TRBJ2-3	CASSRGLPRTDTQYF	TGCGCCAGCAGCAGGGGACTCCCACGCACAGATACGCAGTATTTT
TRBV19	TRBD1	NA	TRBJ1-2	CASSGLIRDSLNYGYTF	TGTGCCAGTAGTGGTCTCATCCGGGACAGCCTTAACTATGGCTACACCTTC
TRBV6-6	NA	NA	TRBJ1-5	CASSSGSASNQPQHF	TGTGCCAGCAGTTCTGGGTCAGCTAGTAATCAGCCCCAGCATTTT
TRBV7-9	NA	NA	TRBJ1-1	CASSLEGRTEAFF	TGTGCCAGCAGCTTAGAAGGGAGGACTGAAGCTTTCTTT
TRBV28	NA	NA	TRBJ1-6	CASSRDSPLHF	TGTGCCAGCAGTCGGGACTCTCCCCTCCACTTT
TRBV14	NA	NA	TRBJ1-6	CASSQGTAGDSPLHF	TGTGCCAGCAGCCAAGGGACAGCTGGGGATTCACCCCTCCACTTT
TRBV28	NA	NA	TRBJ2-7	CASSLQQVYEQYF	TGTGCCAGCAGTTTACAACAGGTCTACGAGCAGTACTTC
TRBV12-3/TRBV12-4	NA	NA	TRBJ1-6	CASSQSDNSPLHF	TGTGCCAGCAGCCAGAGCGATAATTCACCCCTCCACTTT